The clone carrying this TCR beta chain was seen a handful of times. The antigen is unknown. This sample is part of a study of T cells in Graves' hyperthyroidism and ophthalmopathy. Broader study findings: For ophthalmopathy, model prediction preceded onset by a median about 6 months.

Amplified TCR beta CDR3 regions came from RNA transcripts. The study used the HTBI primer set for a first-round RT-PCR of the TCR CDR3. TCRdb re-analysed the multiplex PCR reads in MiXCR, keeping a single row per CDR3 protein. Here the sample spans about half a million distinct CDR3 sequences, about 16% being singletons. The CDR3 has 16 amino acids. The germline CDR1 and CDR2 sequences are SGDLS and YYNGEE. V was shortened by 4 bases and J by 0 bases, with 16 bases between the two germline ends. Enrolled ophthalmopathy patients presented with a Clinical Activity Score of at least 3, a NOSPECS grade of at least 4, and disease duration under 3 months.

The rearrangement uses TRBV9 and TRBJ1-1, with a weak D call TRBD1 (5 bases). The TCR originated in a woman between 25 and 40 years old with Graves' ophthalmopathy. Material: blood. CDR3 loop: CASSSHDSSMNTEAFF. In nucleotides, the CDR3 is TGTGCCAGCAGCAGCCATGACAGCTCTATGAACACTGAAGCTTTCTTT.